Shown below are 12 T cell receptor beta chains from a single sample sequenced in a study of OX40 agonist ivuxolimab in advanced cancers. Only in-frame clones appear in the TCRdb table, and some are missing; sequencing was by immunoSEQ multiplex PCR. The repertoire holds around 18,000 clones, with approximately 85% as singletons. Specimen: CD4+ or CD8+ T cells sorted from blood, collected in a trial of the OX40 agonist ivuxolimab. Receptor source: an adult with an advanced solid tumor such as melanoma, head and neck, liver or kidney cancer.

About this clone itself: At one boundary the junction diverges from the germline segment, which might be a read error. The chain recombines TRBV10-3 with TRBJ1-3; TRBD1 matches 9 bases. The CDR3 spans 14 residues. The V gene's germline CDR1 is ENHRY and CDR2 SYGVKD. CDR3: CASSSSGTGITIYF. The CDR3 DNA is TGTGCCAGCAGTTCTTCCGGGACAGGGATCACCATATATTTT.

This chain connects TRBV11-2 to TRBJ2-1; D ambiguous. The CDR3 runs to 12 residues. Germline V CDR1 and CDR2: SGHAT, FQNNGV. The V and J ends lost 8 bases and 6 bases respectively, with 11 bases between them. This chain's CDR3 is CASSAYGNEQFF. DNA of the CDR3: TGTGCCAGCTCCGCCTACGGCAATGAGCAGTTCTTC.

The genes are TRBV14 and TRBJ2-7; no firm D call. This CDR3 comprises 12 residues. The germline V gene encodes CDR1 SGHDN and CDR2 FVKESK. V lost 4 bases and J lost 4, with 8 bases in between. The CDR3 here is CASSPVGYEQYF. CDR3 nucleotide sequence: TGTGCCAGCAGCCCGGTAGGGTACGAGCAGTACTTC. The variable domain in full, completed from reference TRBV14 and TRBJ2-7, reads EAGVTQFPSHSVIEKGQTVTLRCDPISGHDNLYWYRRVMGKEIKFLLHFVKESKQDESGMPNNRFLAERTGGTYSTLKVQPAELEDSGVYFCASSPVGYEQYFGPGTRLTVT.

The V gene is TRBV28, the J gene TRBJ1-3; D ambiguous. The V gene lost 7 bases and the J gene lost 3 bases, with 10 bases spanning the gap. This CDR3 contains 13 residues. Germline V CDR1 and CDR2: MDHEN, SYDVKM. CDR3 amino acids: CASIWGGGNTIYF. CDR3 nucleotides: TGTGCCAGCATATGGGGAGGTGGAAACACCATATATTTT.

The gene calls are TRBV28 and TRBJ2-7, with a tentative D call TRBD2 (6 bases). This CDR3 spans 15 amino acids. The V end was cut by 2 bases, the J end by 0 bases, with 11 bases between. From germline, CDR1 is MDHEN and CDR2 SYDVKM. CDR3 sequence: CASSLVAEISYEQYF. In DNA form, the CDR3 reads TGTGCCAGCAGTTTAGTAGCGGAGATCTCCTACGAGCAGTACTTC.

This clone was seen only once. V gene TRBV2 combines with J gene TRBJ1-5; D call uncertain. Trimming pared 3 bases from V and 4 bases from J, leaving 10 bases between. Germline V gene lookup returns CDR1 SNHLY and CDR2 FYNNEI. The CDR3 is 14 amino acids. The CDR3 region has the DNA TGTGCCAGCAGTGAGGCGGGGTTAAATCAGCCCCAGCATTTT. It yields the protein CASSEAGLNQPQHF. Variable domain in full (rest from reference TRBV2 and TRBJ1-5): EPEVTQTPSHQVTQMGQEVILRCVPISNHLYFYWYRQILGQKVEFLVSFYNNEISEKSEIFDDQFSVERPDGSNFTLKIRSTKLEDSAMYFCASSEAGLNQPQHFGDGTRLSIL.

This chain links TRBV27 with TRBJ1-2, with no clear D. The germline CDR1 and CDR2 sequences are MNHEY and SMNVEV (reference sequence). The CDR3 sequence is 13 residues long. Between the trimmed V and J ends, which lost 8 bases and 7 bases, there was a span of 17 bases. CDR3 sequence (DNA): TGTGCCAGCGCGGAGGACGGACGTCTTGGCTACACCTTC. Protein product: CASAEDGRLGYTF.

The rearrangement links TRBV29-1 to TRBJ1-4, with D possibly TRBD1 on 5 matching bases. This CDR3 is built from 13 residues. The ends were cut back, 5 bases at V and 3 bases at J, with 10 bases in the middle. The V gene's germline CDR1 is SQVTM and CDR2 ANQGSEA. The CDR3 reads CSVTGTSNEKLFF. CDR3 coding DNA: TGCAGCGTTACCGGGACCTCTAATGAAAAACTGTTTTTT.

The chain links TRBV5-5 to TRBJ2-7, with D maybe TRBD2 (5 bases). This CDR3 spans 16 amino acids. From germline, CDR1 is SGHKS and CDR2 YYEKEE (reference sequence). The V end was cut by 3 bases, the J end by 0 bases, with 16 bases between. The CDR3 reads CASSSSSRTRSYEQYF. CDR3 coding DNA: TGTGCCAGCAGCTCTAGTTCCAGGACTCGCTCCTACGAGCAGTACTTC.

CDR3: CASSMTSSYEQYF. Written as DNA, the CDR3 is TGTGCCAGCAGTATGACAAGCTCCTACGAGCAGTACTTC. The chain is built from TRBV27 and TRBJ2-7; D gene uncertain. Germline CDR1 reads MNHEY; CDR2 reads SMNVEV (reference sequence). The germline V and J ends were trimmed by 5 bases and 0 bases, with 8 bases remaining between them. The CDR3 totals 13 residues.

The V call is TRBV6-5, the J call TRBJ1-5; 8 bases agree with TRBD1. The CDR3 is made up of 14 amino acids. Germline-derived CDR1 and CDR2 are MNHEY and SVGAGI. Unmatched junction bases numbered 7, after V lost 7 bases and J lost 5 bases. This CDR3 is CASTWTGNDQPQHF. The CDR3 DNA reads as TGTGCCAGCACCTGGACAGGGAACGATCAGCCCCAGCATTTT.

DNA for the CDR3: TGTGCCAGTAGTATAGCTGACGGCTACGAGCAGTACTTC. This gives the protein CASSIADGYEQYF. The chain couples TRBV19 to TRBJ2-5, with D uncertain. The end of the DNA is better explained by TRBJ2-7, so the J call may be wrong. Germline CDR1 and CDR2: LNHDA and SQIVND (reference sequence). The CDR3 spans 13 residues.